Listed below are T cell receptor beta chains from one sample, sequenced in a study of blood T cell repertoires in COVID-19. Data came from immunoSEQ multiplex PCR; TCRdb stores just in-frame clones and leaves some out. This sample has just over 300,000 clones; approximately 90% occur once, and the top ten carry about 4.2%. The sequenced material came from PBMCs or T cells enriched from blood (not recorded which). The source of these receptors is a man aged 25-40 years who had recovered from COVID-19. Both conserved end residues are part of each CDR3. A D gene is named only where the DNA matches it firmly. Expanded clones get a size class; other rows say once, few or many, or leave the size out.

v_call	clone_size	d_call	j_call	cdr3_aa	cdr3_nt
TRBV7-8	once	.	TRBJ1-5	CASSSMARAAYSNQPQHF	TGTGCCAGCAGCTCCATGGCCAGGGCCGCTTATAGCAATCAGCCCCAGCATTTT
TRBV9	.	.	TRBJ1-5	CASSVGDRHQPQHF	TGTGCCAGCAGCGTAGGTGACAGGCATCAGCCCCAGCATTTT
TRBV3-1/TRBV3-2	.	TRBD1	TRBJ2-3	CASSLTGADTQYF	TGTGCCAGCAGCCTGACAGGGGCAGATACGCAGTATTTT
TRBV14	.	.	TRBJ2-7	CASSHLSYEQYF	TGTGCCAGCAGCCATCTTTCCTACGAGCAGTACTTC
TRBV7-9	.	.	TRBJ1-2	CASSLPGEEGYTF	TGTGCCAGCAGCTTACCTGGGGAGGAAGGCTACACCTTC
TRBV19	.	TRBD1	TRBJ2-7	CASRGTGGPYEQYF	TGTGCCAGTAGGGGGACAGGGGGCCCCTACGAGCAGTACTTC
TRBV5-6	.	.	TRBJ2-2	CASRAWGYTGELFF	TGTGCCAGCCGTGCGTGGGGCTACACCGGGGAGCTGTTTTTT
TRBV30	.	.	TRBJ1-6	CAWKPQFSYNSPLHF	TGTGCCTGGAAACCACAGTTCTCCTATAATTCACCCCTCCACTTT
TRBV2	.	.	TRBJ1-2	CASSEAGRGRGGYTF	TGTGCCAGCAGTGAAGCGGGCAGGGGCAGAGGTGGCTACACCTTC
TRBV11-3	.	TRBD2	TRBJ2-3	CASSLERMREPPDTQYF	TGTGCCAGCAGCTTAGAAAGAATGCGGGAGCCTCCAGATACGCAGTATTTT
TRBV5-1	.	.	TRBJ2-6	CASSLATLSSGANVLTF	TGCGCCAGCAGCTTAGCGACGTTGAGCTCTGGGGCCAACGTCCTGACTTTC
TRBV16	.	.	TRBJ1-2	CASSQSAANYGYTF	TGTGCCAGCAGCCAATCGGCAGCTAACTATGGCTACACCTTC
TRBV7-2	.	.	TRBJ2-7	CASSLAPGVVREQYF	TGTGCCAGCAGCTTAGCGCCAGGGGTCGTTCGCGAGCAGTACTTC
TRBV27	.	.	TRBJ2-7	CASSPPGAAEQYF	TGTGCCAGCAGTCCACCTGGGGCGGCCGAGCAGTACTTC
TRBV11-1	many	TRBD1	TRBJ1-1	CASSRNRGDTEAFF	TGTGCCAGCAGCAGAAACAGGGGGGACACTGAAGCTTTCTTT
TRBV18	.	TRBD2	TRBJ2-7	CASSGLADSYEQYF	TGTGCCAGCTCAGGACTAGCGGACTCCTACGAGCAGTACTTC
TRBV10-1	.	.	TRBJ2-2	CASRGDPTDTGELFF	TGCGCCAGCAGAGGAGACCCTACGGACACCGGGGAGCTGTTTTTT
TRBV2	.	.	TRBJ1-5	CASSDGQGGQPQHF	TGTGCCAGCAGTGATGGCCAGGGCGGTCAGCCCCAGCATTTT
TRBV12-5	few	.	TRBJ1-1	CASGLGRERGTEAFF	TGTGCTAGTGGTTTGGGTCGGGAAAGAGGGACTGAAGCTTTCTTT
TRBV11-2	.	.	TRBJ1-1	CASTARWSRQPNTEAFF	TGTGCCAGCACCGCGAGGTGGTCGCGACAGCCTAACACTGAAGCTTTCTTT
TRBV5-4	.	.	TRBJ2-3	CASSLAADTQYF	TGTGCCAGCAGCTTGGCGGCAGATACGCAGTATTTT
TRBV19	.	TRBD1	TRBJ2-1	CASRTGGRDEQFF	TGTGCCAGTAGAACAGGGGGCAGAGATGAGCAGTTCTTC
TRBV28	.	TRBD1	TRBJ1-5	CASSGQGAPNQPQHF	TGTGCCAGCAGTGGACAGGGGGCGCCCAATCAGCCCCAGCATTTT
TRBV5-1	few	.	TRBJ1-3	CASSLYSGQSSGNTIYF	TGCGCCAGCAGCCTCTATTCAGGACAGAGCTCTGGAAACACCATATATTTT
TRBV11-3	.	.	TRBJ2-5	CASGHRDPTYQETQYF	TGTGCCAGCGGTCACAGGGACCCCACGTACCAAGAGACCCAGTACTTC
TRBV5-8	once	TRBD1	TRBJ2-3	CASSLGTGRTDTQYF	TGTGCCAGCAGTCTTGGGACAGGGAGGACAGATACGCAGTATTTT
TRBV6-5	.	TRBD1	TRBJ1-5	CAAAGWTGFQPQHF	TGTGCCGCCGCAGGTTGGACAGGGTTTCAGCCCCAGCATTTT
TRBV7-6	.	TRBD1	TRBJ1-6	CASSFRDRDSGSPLHF	TGTGCCAGCAGCTTCCGGGACAGGGATTCCGGTTCACCCCTCCACTTT
TRBV7-9	.	.	TRBJ2-3	CASSLSVTDTQYF	TGTGCCAGCAGCTTATCGGTAACAGATACGCAGTATTTT
TRBV19	.	.	TRBJ1-1	CASSMEETPNTEAFF	TGTGCCAGTAGTATGGAAGAGACACCTAACACTGAAGCTTTCTTT
TRBV2	.	TRBD2	TRBJ2-1	CASRGLAGVGQFF	TGTGCCAGCAGGGGACTAGCGGGGGTTGGGCAGTTCTTC
TRBV4-1	few	.	TRBJ1-5	CASSHAKGDLGPQHF	TGCGCCAGCAGCCATGCAAAGGGGGACCTCGGGCCCCAGCATTTT
TRBV7-6	.	.	TRBJ2-7	CASRTRMGGEQYF	TGTGCCAGCAGGACGAGGATGGGGGGTGAGCAGTACTTC
TRBV24-1	.	.	TRBJ2-3	CAREVSDTQYF	TGTGCCCGCGAGGTTTCGGATACGCAGTATTTT
TRBV7-7	once	TRBD1	TRBJ2-1	CASSPSPGTGIYNEQFF	TGTGCTAGCAGCCCCTCCCCCGGGACAGGGATCTACAATGAGCAGTTCTTC
TRBV5-1	.	.	TRBJ1-1	CASSLVARGLMNTEAFF	TGCGCCAGCAGCTTGGTAGCCAGGGGACTAATGAACACTGAAGCTTTCTTT
TRBV7-7	.	TRBD2	TRBJ2-3	CASSYGSAGGPATQYF	TGTGCTAGCAGCTACGGATCAGCGGGGGGGCCCGCTACGCAGTATTTT
TRBV15	.	.	TRBJ2-1	CATRMGGGSSYNEQFF	TGTGCCACCAGGATGGGAGGGGGGAGCTCCTACAATGAGCAGTTCTTC
TRBV6-5	.	.	TRBJ1-3	CASRNTRGIGNTIYF	TGTGCCAGCAGGAACACCAGGGGAATTGGAAACACCATATATTTT
TRBV7-9	once	.	TRBJ2-4	CASSPYPEAKNIQYF	TGTGCCAGCAGTCCCTATCCCGAAGCCAAAAACATTCAGTACTTC
TRBV5-1	.	TRBD2	TRBJ2-3	CASSPIAGGDTQYF	TGCGCCAGCAGCCCCATAGCGGGGGGAGATACGCAGTATTTT
TRBV10-2	.	TRBD2	TRBJ2-3	CATLGLAGVTDTQYF	TGCGCCACCTTAGGGCTAGCGGGGGTCACAGATACGCAGTATTTT
TRBV5-1	once	.	TRBJ2-3	CASSSGGTDTQYF	TGCGCCAGCAGCTCCGGTGGCACAGATACGCAGTATTTT
TRBV20-1	few	.	TRBJ2-7	CSADSLSEQYF	TGCAGTGCTGATTCCCTATCCGAGCAGTACTTC
TRBV7-8	once	.	TRBJ1-5	CASSSREGQIFISNQPQHF	TGTGCCAGCAGCTCACGGGAAGGACAGATTTTTATTAGCAATCAGCCCCAGCATTTT
TRBV6-5	once	TRBD2	TRBJ2-1	CASSSKPGTSGAEQFF	TGTGCCAGCAGTTCTAAACCCGGGACTAGCGGGGCCGAGCAGTTCTTC
TRBV3-1/TRBV3-2	.	.	TRBJ2-7	CASSPPLGHPYEQYF	TGTGCCAGCAGCCCTCCACTGGGACACCCCTACGAGCAGTACTTC
TRBV19	.	TRBD1	TRBJ1-5	CASSTVGQSNQPQHF	TGTGCCAGTAGTACCGTGGGACAGAGCAATCAGCCCCAGCATTTT
TRBV3-1/TRBV3-2	.	.	TRBJ2-3	CASSLLQRGGSTDTQYF	TGTGCCAGCAGCCTCCTTCAGAGGGGGGGAAGCACAGATACGCAGTATTTT
TRBV11-3	.	.	TRBJ1-1	CASSRGGSEAFF	TGTGCCAGCAGCCGTGGGGGGAGTGAAGCTTTCTTT
TRBV11-2	.	TRBD2	TRBJ2-1	CASSLTGTSNNEQFF	TGTGCCAGCAGCTTAACCGGGACTAGCAACAATGAGCAGTTCTTC
TRBV14	.	TRBD1	TRBJ2-1	CASRDRGFNEQFF	TGTGCCAGCCGGGACAGGGGTTTTAATGAGCAGTTCTTC
TRBV24-1	.	TRBD1	TRBJ2-3	CATSDEPGTGVTDTQYF	TGTGCCACCAGTGACGAGCCCGGGACAGGGGTCACAGATACGCAGTATTTT
TRBV7-9	.	TRBD2	TRBJ2-1	CASSWGAGDTDNEQFF	TGTGCCAGCAGCTGGGGAGCGGGAGATACCGACAATGAGCAGTTCTTC
TRBV27	.	.	TRBJ2-7	CASSFSSVLEQYF	TGTGCCAGCAGTTTCTCTAGCGTTCTCGAGCAGTACTTC
TRBV4-1	.	TRBD2	TRBJ2-1	CASSQDGASGRNEQFF	TGCGCCAGCAGCCAAGATGGGGCTAGCGGGAGGAATGAGCAGTTCTTC
TRBV9	.	.	TRBJ1-1	CASSVLRETEAFF	TGTGCCAGCAGCGTACTCAGGGAAACTGAAGCTTTCTTT